What follows are 21 T cell receptor beta chains derived from one specimen sequenced in a study of CXCR3-negative and CXCR3-positive naive CD8 T cells. Via 5' RACE with UMI labels, TRB cDNA libraries were prepared. No DNA is given; TCRdb re-called the 5' RACE reads and lists each CDR3 protein once. This sample's table has some 130,000 distinct CDR3 sequences. The sample taken for sequencing was naive CXCR3- CD8+ T cells from blood. Noted subset: CD45RO-CCR7+CD27+CD95- naive CD8+ T cells lacking CXCR3 (TNR3-). Every receptor here comes from a human donor in good health. Some clones in this sample may be carry-over from other donors' samples.

The chain combines TRBV23-1 with TRBJ1-6. TRBV23-1 is treated as an ORF (open reading frame) with a function not yet certain. This CDR3 comprises 17 residues. This CDR3 is CASSHSLGSPSNSPLHF.

The chain recombines TRBV30 with TRBJ1-2; TCRdb indicates TRBD1, and absent DNA this call remains unverified. This CDR3 spans 14 amino acids. Per germline, CDR1 GTSNPN and CDR2 SVGIG (reference sequence). The CDR3 region is CAWTDPTGFYGYTF.

CDR3 in amino acids: CASSLGLGSYEQYF. V usage is TRBV7-8 and J usage is TRBJ2-7. The CDR3 contains 14 residues. Germline V gene lookup returns CDR1 SGHVS and CDR2 FQNEAQ.

This chain joins TRBV12-3 or TRBV12-4 and TRBJ2-1; without DNA, the TCRdb call of TRBD2 cannot be checked. The CDR3 is 16 residues long. This CDR3 is CASSLRTSGAYNEQFF.

The chain carries TRBV7-6 and TRBJ2-7; TCRdb selects TRBD1, and the lack of DNA leaves this call unchecked. Germline V lookup: CDR1 SGHVS, CDR2 FNYEAQ. CDR3 length: 16 amino acids. The chain's CDR3 is CASSLDRGGNTYEQYF.

The rearrangement joins TRBV9 to TRBJ2-1. The CDR3 totals 15 residues. Germline V lookup: CDR1 SGDLS, CDR2 YYNGEE. CDR3 loop: CASSTFGSSYNEQFF. The entire variable domain, with the rest obtained from reference TRBV9 and TRBJ2-1, is as follows: DSGVTQTPKHLITATGQRVTLRCSPRSGDLSVYWYQQSLDQGLQFLIQYYNGEERAKGNILERFSAQQFPDLHSELNLSSLELGDSALYFCASSTFGSSYNEQFFGPGTRLTVL.

V gene TRBV5-4 combines with J gene TRBJ2-1; TCRdb picks TRBD2, but there is no DNA to check that call. This CDR3 is built from 19 residues. From germline, CDR1 is SGHNT and CDR2 YYREEE (reference sequence). The CDR3 sequence: CASSLMVRSGGAEYNELFF.

This chain's CDR3 is CASSSLADEQFF. V is TRBV11-2 and J is TRBJ2-1. This CDR3 region has 12 residues. Germline CDR1 is SGHAT and CDR2 is FQNNGV.

The V call is TRBV29-1, the J call TRBJ1-3; the TRBD1 assignment by TCRdb is unverifiable without DNA. Germline assignment: CDR1 SQVTM and CDR2 ANQGSEA. The CDR3 is 14 residues long. The CDR3 spells CSVARDGSGNTIYF.

The chain couples TRBV28 to TRBJ1-1. CDR1 is MDHEN and CDR2 is SYDVKM in the germline V gene. CDR3 length: 13 amino acids. The CDR3 here is CASIQRMNTEAFF.

The genes are TRBV12-3 or TRBV12-4 and TRBJ2-7; TCRdb's D call of TRBD1 is untestable without DNA. The length of the CDR3 is 13 residues. CDR3 loop: CASSQGPFREQYF.

The J gene is TRBJ2-3, the V gene TRBV10-3; TCRdb's D gene call, TRBD2, goes unchecked for lack of DNA. The CDR3 is 16 amino acids. CDR1 and CDR2 (germline): ENHRY, SYGVKD. CDR3 sequence reads: CAISEGSGGTLDTQYF.

The rearrangement links TRBV7-9 to TRBJ2-5. The CDR3 is 13 residues long. Germline loops: CDR1 SEHNR, CDR2 FQNEAQ (reference sequence). The chain's CDR3 is CASNAGNQETQYF.

This chain joins TRBV4-3 and TRBJ2-7; TCRdb selects TRBD1, and the lack of DNA leaves this call unchecked. Germline V gene lookup returns CDR1 LGHNA and CDR2 YSLEER. The CDR3 covers 14 residues. This chain's CDR3 is CASSQFKGGYEQYF.

V gene TRBV27 combines with J gene TRBJ2-3; TCRdb lists TRBD1, though no DNA is available to test this call. CDR1 is MNHEY and CDR2 is SMNVEV in the germline V gene (reference sequence). The CDR3 runs 13 residues. The CDR3 here is CASSQQGTDTQYF.

The rearrangement links TRBV30 to TRBJ2-5. The CDR3 sequence is 12 residues long. Germline values: CDR1 GTSNPN, CDR2 SVGIG (reference sequence). The CDR3 here is CAWSVLGETQYF.

The J gene is TRBJ1-1, the V gene TRBV12-3 or TRBV12-4; TCRdb designates TRBD1, a call that cannot be tested without DNA. The CDR3 length is 12 residues. The CDR3 spells CASTLGATEAFF.

V is TRBV9 and J is TRBJ2-7; the TRBD1 assignment by TCRdb is unverifiable without DNA. Germline loops: CDR1 SGDLS, CDR2 YYNGEE. This CDR3 is 14 amino acids long. The CDR3 spells CASSAGQSSYEQYF.

The chain combines TRBV7-3 with TRBJ2-1. The CDR3 covers 12 residues. Germline V CDR1 and CDR2: SGHTA, FQGTGA. This CDR3 reads CASSLTRSEQFF.

The chain is built from TRBV7-9 and TRBJ2-1; TCRdb's D call, TRBD1, is unchecked because there is no DNA. Germline V gene sequence: CDR1 SEHNR, CDR2 FQNEAQ (reference sequence). The CDR3 consists of 12 residues. The CDR3 reads CASRQERNEQFF.

The rearrangement links TRBV28 to TRBJ2-5; the TCRdb D gene call, TRBD1, has no DNA to confirm it. From germline, CDR1 is MDHEN and CDR2 SYDVKM. This CDR3 has 14 residues. The CDR3 spells CASSQTGIQETQYF.